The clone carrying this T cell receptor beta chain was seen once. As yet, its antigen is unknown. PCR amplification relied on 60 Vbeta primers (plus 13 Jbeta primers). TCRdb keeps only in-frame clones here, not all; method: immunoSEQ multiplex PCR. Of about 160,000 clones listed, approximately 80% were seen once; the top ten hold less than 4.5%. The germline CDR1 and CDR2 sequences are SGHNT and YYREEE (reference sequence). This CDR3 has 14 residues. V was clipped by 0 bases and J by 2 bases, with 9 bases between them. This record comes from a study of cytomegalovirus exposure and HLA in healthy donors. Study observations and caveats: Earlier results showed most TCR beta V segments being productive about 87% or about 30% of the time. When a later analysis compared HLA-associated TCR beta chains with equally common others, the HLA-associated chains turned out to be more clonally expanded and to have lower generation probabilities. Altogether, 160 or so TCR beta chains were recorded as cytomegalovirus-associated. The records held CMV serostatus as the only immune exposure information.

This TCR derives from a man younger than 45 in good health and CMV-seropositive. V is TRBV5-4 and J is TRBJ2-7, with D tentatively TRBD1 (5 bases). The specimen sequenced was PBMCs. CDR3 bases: TGTGCCAGCAGCTTGGAGGGCAGGGCCTACGAGCAGTACTTC. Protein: CASSLEGRAYEQYF.